The rows below give T cell receptor beta chains drawn from one sample of a study of cytomegalovirus exposure and HLA in healthy donors. Only in-frame clones appear in the TCRdb table, and some are missing; sequencing was by immunoSEQ multiplex PCR. The sample yields 110,000 or so clones, about nine tenths seen once. Source material: PBMCs. The origin of the receptors is a woman under 30 in good health and CMV-seronegative. CDR3s include the opening cysteine and the closing phenylalanine or tryptophan. The D gene is left open where the match is weak. Where a row states a size, it is once, few, many or the class of an expanded clone; other rows omit it.

j_gene	v_gene	d_gene	abundance	CDR3nt	CDR3aa
TRBJ2-7	TRBV6-5	NA	few	TGTGCCAGCAGTCTAACAGGGTTCTACGAGCAGTACTTC	CASSLTGFYEQYF
TRBJ2-3	TRBV2	NA	NA	TGTGCCAGCAGGCAGTCAGATACGCAGTATTTT	CASRQSDTQYF
TRBJ1-2	TRBV4-1	TRBD1	few	TGCGCCAGCAGCCAATGGGACAGGAGTAACTATGGCTACACCTTC	CASSQWDRSNYGYTF
TRBJ2-1	TRBV6-6	TRBD2	once	TGTGCCAGCAGAAGTAGCGGGGCGACGGGGAATGAGCAGTTCTTC	CASRSSGATGNEQFF
TRBJ1-1	TRBV7-9	NA	NA	TGTGCCAGCAGCGAAACAACAGGGCCTGAAGCTTTCTTT	CASSETTGPEAFF
TRBJ1-3	TRBV28	TRBD1	NA	TGTGCCAGCAGTTTGCCGGGACAGGGCTCTGGAAACACCATATATTTT	CASSLPGQGSGNTIYF
TRBJ2-7	TRBV7-9	TRBD2	NA	TGTGCCAGCAGCCCCATCGCGGGGGGGCTCGGCGAGCAGTACTTC	CASSPIAGGLGEQYF
TRBJ2-1	TRBV7-7	NA	NA	TGTGCCAGCAGCTTAAGGGTAGGGGTGCATGAGCAGTTCTTC	CASSLRVGVHEQFF
TRBJ2-7	TRBV27	NA	NA	TGTGCCAGCAGATCCCTACAGGGATATCTTGGCGAGCAGTACTTC	CASRSLQGYLGEQYF
TRBJ1-5	TRBV6-5	TRBD1	once	TGTGCCAGCAGCCAGGACAGGGGCGGGAAGCCCCAGCATTTT	CASSQDRGGKPQHF
TRBJ1-1	TRBV20-1	NA	NA	TGCAGTCCGTCCTTCAACACTGAAGCTTTCTTT	CSPSFNTEAFF
TRBJ2-7	TRBV7-6	NA	NA	TGTGCCAGCAGCTATACAACAAATGCCCGCTCCTACGAGCAGTACTTC	CASSYTTNARSYEQYF
TRBJ1-1	TRBV19	TRBD1	NA	TGTGCCAGTATGGACAGGGGATGGAACACTGAAGCTTTCTTT	CASMDRGWNTEAFF